Detailed here is one TCR beta chain. This sample is part of a study of T cell changes during pregnancy in multiple sclerosis. TCRdb's copy holds only in-frame clones and misses some; the assay was immunoSEQ multiplex PCR. The sample shows fewer than 30,000 clones, more than 70% of them seen only once. Trimming pared 4 bases from V and 2 bases from J, leaving 11 bases between. The germline CDR1 and CDR2 sequences are GTSNPN and SVGIG (reference sequence). This CDR3 comprises 13 residues. The receptor was isolated from a female donor with multiple sclerosis, enrolled in a pregnancy study. The gene calls are TRBV30 and TRBJ1-2, with no clear D. Sequences were derived from CD8+ T cells from peripheral blood mononuclear cells, sampled in the second trimester of pregnancy. The CDR3 nucleotides are TGTGCCTGGACTGAGCCTCCAAACTATGGCTACACCTTC. As protein: CAWTEPPNYGYTF.